This T cell receptor (beta chain) was found in a study of shared clonotypes between healthy human individuals. Note on this clone: The antigen remains undetermined. A junction boundary mismatches the germline segment, possibly from a read error.

Naive CD8 populations comprised CD45RO-negative cells positively selected for CCR7, excluding terminally differentiated effector memory CD45RA+ cells. CDR3 length: 12 amino acids. Germline V CDR1 and CDR2: MNHEY, SVGAGI. Tens of thousands of T cell genomes, or approximately 190 ng DNA, went into the sorted-subset replicate PCRs. Clones were read by immunoSEQ multiplex PCR, and TCRdb kept only the in-frame ones, dropping some. The sample includes millions of clones, roughly 94% of them seen just once. Regarding the study as a whole: Tissues were not sampled, only blood, and their repertoires likely differ. Sequencing depth was expected to affect clonotype sharing among donors.

This sequence originates from a man between 18 and 35 years old in good health. The rearrangement joins TRBV6-5 to TRBJ1-5; D may be TRBD1 (5 bases). The sample consisted of naive CD8+ T cells sorted from blood. The CDR3 DNA reads TGTGCCAGCAGTTATTCTGGGGCAGATTTAACTTTT. The encoded protein is CASSYSGADLTF.